This record looks at one T cell receptor beta chain sequence and its context. Its antigen is unknown. No base qualities exist here, and no much larger clone lies one base off it. The junction shows trimming of 3 bases on V and 2 bases on J, and the gene matches do not reach 1 base of it. Its CDR3 holds 14 amino acids, cysteine through phenylalanine. The DNA shown is the 42-base CDR3, in frame from base 1. The germline V gene (reference sequence) supplies CDR1 SEHNR and CDR2 FQNEAQ. Each collaborating institution followed its own protocols to collect whole blood in K2EDTA tubes. For TCRbeta analysis, collaborators shipped samples as frozen whole blood, isolated PBMCs, or DNA extracted from either of those sample types. The sample belongs to a study of blood T cell repertoires in COVID-19 (dated by TCRdb to about 2020). As for the study more broadly: Samples from collaborators originated in the United States, Italy and Spain and spanned both the acute and convalescent phases of COVID-19. Samples were obtained from the ongoing ImmuneRACE study (first 160 participants) and from 1,200 or so subjects provided by 6 global collaborators. Where available, HLA class I and class II types were obtained from metadata supplied by the sample provider rather than from assay-based typing. The repertoires were released in a freely available public database intended as a resource for research on the immune response to SARS-CoV-2. The material from the prospective study consisted of cDNA or gDNA derived from T cells, B-cell-depleted T cells, or PBMCs. The dataset comprised deeply sampled blood TCRbeta repertoires from subjects exposed to, actively infected with, or recovered from COVID-19. A de-identified subject ID, COVID-19 status, age in years and sex were almost always included in the sample metadata. What the work shows at the level of the full study, not this receptor alone: The amount of clinical and demographic metadata varied by source and participant and was provided uncurated.

TCRbeta CDR3 regions were amplified from genomic DNA by means of the immunoSEQ Assay, a bias-controlled multiplex PCR. From the authors' description of their analysis: Nucleated cell counts per sample were estimated from amplification of reference gene primers within the assay. Sequence reads were collapsed and filtered to measure the absolute abundance of every unique TCRbeta CDR3 rearrangement. For each sample, productive Simpson clonality was calculated by taking the square root of Simpson's diversity index across productive rearrangements. Entries here come from immuneACCESS through TCRdb and include only in-frame sequences with V and J called. Some clones fail to appear in such tables; in the studies checked, an unresolved V gene covers under half of the shortfall, and the cause of the remainder is unknown. V and J calls and clone size follow that table, whereas D and trimming were derived from the DNA. The sample table lists 170,000 or so clones, 84% of them with a count of one. The top ten clonotypes cover about 14% of the sample.

Sequenced input: peripheral blood. The chain employs TRBV7-9 and TRBJ1-5; 7 of the junction bases match TRBD1. This clonotype was sampled from a man between 18 and 35 years old with active or convalescent COVID-19. The CDR3 reads as follows: CASSFTGGNQPQHF. The sequence in DNA is TGTGCCAGCAGCTTTACAGGGGGCAATCAGCCCCAGCATTTT.